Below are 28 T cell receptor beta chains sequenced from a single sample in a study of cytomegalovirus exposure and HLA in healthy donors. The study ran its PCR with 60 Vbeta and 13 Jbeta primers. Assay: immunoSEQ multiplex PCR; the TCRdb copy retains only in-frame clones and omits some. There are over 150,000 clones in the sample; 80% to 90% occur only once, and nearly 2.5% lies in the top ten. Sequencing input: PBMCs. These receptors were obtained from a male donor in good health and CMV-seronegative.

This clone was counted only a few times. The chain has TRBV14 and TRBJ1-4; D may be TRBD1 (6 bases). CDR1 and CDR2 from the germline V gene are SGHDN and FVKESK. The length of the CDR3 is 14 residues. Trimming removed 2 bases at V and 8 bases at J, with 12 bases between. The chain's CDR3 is CASSQRTAGEKLFF. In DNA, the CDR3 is TGTGCCAGCAGCCAACGGACAGCTGGGGAAAAACTGTTTTTT.

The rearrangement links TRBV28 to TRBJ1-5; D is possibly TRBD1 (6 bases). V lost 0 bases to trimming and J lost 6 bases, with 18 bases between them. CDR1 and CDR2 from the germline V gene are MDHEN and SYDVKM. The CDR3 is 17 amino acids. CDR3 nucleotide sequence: TGTGCCAGCAGTTTATGGGTTGGACGGGGGGCAGGTCAGCCCCAGCATTTT. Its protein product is CASSLWVGRGAGQPQHF.

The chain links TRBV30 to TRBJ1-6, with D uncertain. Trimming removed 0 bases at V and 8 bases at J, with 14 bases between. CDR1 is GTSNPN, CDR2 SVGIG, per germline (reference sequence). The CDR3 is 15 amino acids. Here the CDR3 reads CAWSVSGQSHSPLHF. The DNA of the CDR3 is TGTGCCTGGAGTGTGAGCGGCCAGAGTCATTCACCCCTCCACTTT. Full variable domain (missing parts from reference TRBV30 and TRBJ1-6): SQTIHQWPATLVQPVGSPLSLECTVEGTSNPNLYWYRQAAGRGLQLLFYSVGIGQISSEVPQNLSASRPQDRQFILSSKKLLLSDSGFYLCAWSVSGQSHSPLHFGNGTRLTVT.

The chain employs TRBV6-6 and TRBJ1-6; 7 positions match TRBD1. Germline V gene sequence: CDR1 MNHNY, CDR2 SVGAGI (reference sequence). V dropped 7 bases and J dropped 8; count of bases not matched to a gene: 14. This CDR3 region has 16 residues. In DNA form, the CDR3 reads TGTGCCAGCAAACAGGAGGGGGCGAGTAGGTATTCACCCCTCCACTTT. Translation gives CASKQEGASRYSPLHF.

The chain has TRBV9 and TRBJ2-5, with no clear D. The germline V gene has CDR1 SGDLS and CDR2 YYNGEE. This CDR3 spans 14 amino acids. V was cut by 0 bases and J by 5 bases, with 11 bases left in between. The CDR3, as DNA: TGTGCCAGCAGCGTAGGAGGCCCTTGGGAGACCCAGTACTTC. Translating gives CASSVGGPWETQYF.

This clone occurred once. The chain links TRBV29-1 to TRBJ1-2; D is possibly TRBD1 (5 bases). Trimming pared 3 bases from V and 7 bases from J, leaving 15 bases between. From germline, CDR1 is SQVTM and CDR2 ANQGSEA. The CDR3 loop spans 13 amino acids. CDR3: CSVDPLRGGGYTF. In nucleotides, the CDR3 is TGCAGCGTTGACCCTCTTCGGGGGGGTGGCTACACCTTC.

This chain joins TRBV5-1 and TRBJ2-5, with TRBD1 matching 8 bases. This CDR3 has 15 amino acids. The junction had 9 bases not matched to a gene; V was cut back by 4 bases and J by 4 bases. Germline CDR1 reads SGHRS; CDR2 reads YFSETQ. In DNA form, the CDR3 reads TGCGCCAGCAGCAACGGAGTTGGACAGGGAGAGACCCAGTACTTC. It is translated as CASSNGVGQGETQYF.

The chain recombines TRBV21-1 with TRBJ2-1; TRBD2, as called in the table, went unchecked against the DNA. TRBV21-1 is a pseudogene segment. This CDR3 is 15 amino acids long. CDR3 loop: CASSKEEGGVNEQFF. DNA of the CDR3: TGTGCCAGCAGCAAAGAGGAGGGAGGGGTCAATGAGCAGTTCTTC.

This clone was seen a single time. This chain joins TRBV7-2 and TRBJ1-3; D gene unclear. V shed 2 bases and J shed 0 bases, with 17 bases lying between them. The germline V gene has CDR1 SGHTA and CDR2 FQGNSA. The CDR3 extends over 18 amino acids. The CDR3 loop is CASSLPTPGRSSGNTIYF. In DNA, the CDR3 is TGTGCCAGCAGCTTACCCACCCCGGGGAGATCCTCTGGAAACACCATATATTTT.

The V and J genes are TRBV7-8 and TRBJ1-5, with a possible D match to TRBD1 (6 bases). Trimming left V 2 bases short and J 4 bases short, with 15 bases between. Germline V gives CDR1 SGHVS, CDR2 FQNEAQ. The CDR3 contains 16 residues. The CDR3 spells CASSLRGTGPNQPQHF. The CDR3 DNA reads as TGTGCCAGCAGCTTACGCGGCACAGGGCCAAATCAGCCCCAGCATTTT.

The CDR3 region has the DNA TGTGCCAGCAAAGAACACCCGGGACTTGACAATGAGCAGTTCTTC. It encodes CASKEHPGLDNEQFF. The chain couples TRBV9 to TRBJ2-1; D possibly corresponds to TRBD2 (6 bases). Trimming left V 6 bases short and J 5 bases short, with 18 bases between. Per the germline V gene, CDR1 is SGDLS and CDR2 is YYNGEE. This CDR3 has 15 residues. Full variable domain (missing parts from reference TRBV9 and TRBJ2-1): DSGVTQTPKHLITATGQRVTLRCSPRSGDLSVYWYQQSLDQGLQFLIQYYNGEERAKGNILERFSAQQFPDLHSELNLSSLELGDSALYFCASKEHPGLDNEQFFGPGTRLTVL.

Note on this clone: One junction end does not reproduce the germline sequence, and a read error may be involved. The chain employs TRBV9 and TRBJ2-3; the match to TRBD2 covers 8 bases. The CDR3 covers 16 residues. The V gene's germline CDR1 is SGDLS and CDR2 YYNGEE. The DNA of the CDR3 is TGTGTCAGCAGCTCATCACTAGCGGCTAGCACAGATACGCAGTATTTT. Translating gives CVSSSSLAASTDTQYF.

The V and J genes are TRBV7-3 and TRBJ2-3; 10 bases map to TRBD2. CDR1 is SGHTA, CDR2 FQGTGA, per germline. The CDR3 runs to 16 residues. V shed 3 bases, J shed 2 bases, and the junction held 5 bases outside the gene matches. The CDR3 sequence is CASSFRAGGPTDTQYF. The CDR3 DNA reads TGTGCCAGCAGCTTCCGAGCGGGAGGGCCCACAGATACGCAGTATTTT.

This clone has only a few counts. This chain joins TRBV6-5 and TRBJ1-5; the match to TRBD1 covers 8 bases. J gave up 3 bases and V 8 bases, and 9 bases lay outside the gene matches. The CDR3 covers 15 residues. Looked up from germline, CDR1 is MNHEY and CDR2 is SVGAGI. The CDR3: CASSRTGKVNQPQHF. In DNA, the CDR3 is TGTGCCAGCTCTAGGACAGGGAAGGTCAATCAGCCCCAGCATTTT.

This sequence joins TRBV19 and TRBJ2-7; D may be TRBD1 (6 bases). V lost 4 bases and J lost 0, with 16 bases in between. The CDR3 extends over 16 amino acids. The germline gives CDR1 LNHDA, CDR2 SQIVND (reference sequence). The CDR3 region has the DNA TGTGCCAGTAGTACCACCGGCAAAGGGGGCTCCTACGAGCAGTACTTC. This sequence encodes CASSTTGKGGSYEQYF.

For the CDR3, the DNA is TGTGCCAGCAGCGCGATCGGGTCCCACGAGCAGTACTTC. Translating gives CASSAIGSHEQYF. The rearrangement links TRBV5-6 to TRBJ2-7; D is uncertain. The germline V gene has CDR1 SGHDT and CDR2 YYEEEE. This CDR3 comprises 13 residues. Trimming removed 4 bases at V and 5 bases at J, with 13 bases between.

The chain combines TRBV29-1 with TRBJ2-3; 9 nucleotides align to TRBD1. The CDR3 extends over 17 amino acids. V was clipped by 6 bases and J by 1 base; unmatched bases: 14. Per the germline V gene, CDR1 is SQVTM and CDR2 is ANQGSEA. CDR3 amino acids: CSVGGTGSTLGTDTQYF. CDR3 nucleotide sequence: TGCAGCGTGGGCGGGACAGGGAGTACTCTTGGCACAGATACGCAGTATTTT.

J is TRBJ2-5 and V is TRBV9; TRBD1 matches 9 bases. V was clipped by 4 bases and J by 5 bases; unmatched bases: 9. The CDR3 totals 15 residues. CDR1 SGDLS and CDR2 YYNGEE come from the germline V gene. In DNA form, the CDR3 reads TGTGCCAGCAGCCCAGACCCCGGGACAGGGGAGACCCAGTACTTC. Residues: CASSPDPGTGETQYF. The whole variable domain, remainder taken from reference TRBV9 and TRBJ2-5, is DSGVTQTPKHLITATGQRVTLRCSPRSGDLSVYWYQQSLDQGLQFLIQYYNGEERAKGNILERFSAQQFPDLHSELNLSSLELGDSALYFCASSPDPGTGETQYFGPGTRLLVL.

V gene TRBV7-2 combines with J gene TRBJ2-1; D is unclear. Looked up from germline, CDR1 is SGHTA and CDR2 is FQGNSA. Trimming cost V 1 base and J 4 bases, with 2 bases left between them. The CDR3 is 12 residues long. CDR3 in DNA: TGTGCCAGCAGCTTAGTATACAATGAGCAGTTCTTC. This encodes CASSLVYNEQFF.

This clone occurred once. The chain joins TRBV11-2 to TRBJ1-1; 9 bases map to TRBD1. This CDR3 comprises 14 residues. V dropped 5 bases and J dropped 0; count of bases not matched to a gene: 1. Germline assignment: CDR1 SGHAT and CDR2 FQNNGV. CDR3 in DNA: TGTGCCAGCAGCCGGGACAGGGTGAACACTGAAGCTTTCTTT. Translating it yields CASSRDRVNTEAFF.

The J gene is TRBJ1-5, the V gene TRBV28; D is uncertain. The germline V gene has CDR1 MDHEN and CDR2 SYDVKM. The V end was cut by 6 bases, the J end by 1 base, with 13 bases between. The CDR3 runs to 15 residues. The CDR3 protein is CASSPPGRSNQPQHF. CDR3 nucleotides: TGTGCCAGCAGCCCGCCGGGAAGGAGCAATCAGCCCCAGCATTTT.

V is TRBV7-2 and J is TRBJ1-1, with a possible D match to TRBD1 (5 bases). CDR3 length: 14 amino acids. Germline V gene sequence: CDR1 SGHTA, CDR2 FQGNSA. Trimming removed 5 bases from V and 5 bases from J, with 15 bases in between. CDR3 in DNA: TGTGCCAGCAGCGTTCTAGGGGTTGAGACTGAAGCTTTCTTT. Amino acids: CASSVLGVETEAFF.

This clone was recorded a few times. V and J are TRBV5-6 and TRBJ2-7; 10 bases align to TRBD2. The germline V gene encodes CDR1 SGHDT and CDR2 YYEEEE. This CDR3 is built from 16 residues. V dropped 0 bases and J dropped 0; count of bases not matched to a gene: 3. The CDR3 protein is CASSLATSGVSYEQYF. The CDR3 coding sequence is TGTGCCAGCAGCTTGGCTACTAGCGGGGTCTCCTACGAGCAGTACTTC.

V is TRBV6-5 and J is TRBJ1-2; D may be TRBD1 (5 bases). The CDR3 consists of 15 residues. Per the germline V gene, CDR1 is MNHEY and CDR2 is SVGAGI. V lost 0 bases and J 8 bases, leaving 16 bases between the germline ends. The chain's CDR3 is CASSYSKRQGSGYTF. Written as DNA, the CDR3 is TGTGCCAGCAGTTACTCGAAGAGGCAGGGTAGCGGCTACACCTTC.

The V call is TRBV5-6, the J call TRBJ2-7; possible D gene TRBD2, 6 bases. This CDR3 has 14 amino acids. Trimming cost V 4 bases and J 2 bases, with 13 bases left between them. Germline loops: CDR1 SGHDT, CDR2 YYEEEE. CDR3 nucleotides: TGTGCCAGCAGCATATGGGACTGGCCCTACGAGCAGTACTTC. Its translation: CASSIWDWPYEQYF.

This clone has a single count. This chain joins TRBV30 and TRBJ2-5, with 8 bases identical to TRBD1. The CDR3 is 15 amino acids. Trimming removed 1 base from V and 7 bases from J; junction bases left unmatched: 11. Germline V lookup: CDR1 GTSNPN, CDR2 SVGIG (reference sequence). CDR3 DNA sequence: TGTGCCTGGAGTGCCCTTCGACAGGGGCTGGGGACCCAGTACTTC. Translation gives CAWSALRQGLGTQYF.

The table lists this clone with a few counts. CDR3 bases: TGTGCCAGCAGTAAGGGACAACTAGCCAAAAACATTCAGTACTTC. The encoded protein is CASSKGQLAKNIQYF. The chain couples TRBV28 to TRBJ2-4; tentatively, D is TRBD1 (6 bases). Germline CDR1 and CDR2: MDHEN and SYDVKM. The CDR3 sequence is 15 residues long. V lost 5 bases to trimming and J lost 0 bases, with 11 bases between them. Combining the CDR3 with reference TRBV28 and TRBJ2-4 gives the whole variable domain DVKVTQSSRYLVKRTGEKVFLECVQDMDHENMFWYRQDPGLGLRLIYFSYDVKMKEKGDIPEGYSVSREKKERFSLILESASTNQTSMYLCASSKGQLAKNIQYFGAGTRLSVL.

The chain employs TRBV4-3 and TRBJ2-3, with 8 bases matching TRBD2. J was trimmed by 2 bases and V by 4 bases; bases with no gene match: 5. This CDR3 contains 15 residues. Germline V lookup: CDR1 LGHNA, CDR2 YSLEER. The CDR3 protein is CASSPGGADTDTQYF. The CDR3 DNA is TGCGCCAGCAGCCCGGGGGGGGCTGACACAGATACGCAGTATTTT.